One sample yielded the 2 T cell receptor beta chains listed below, sequenced in a study of cytomegalovirus exposure and HLA in healthy donors. 13 Jbeta primers and 60 Vbeta primers were used for the PCR. Method: immunoSEQ multiplex PCR; TCRdb's copy keeps in-frame clones and lacks some. The sample carries approximately 100,000 clones, 65% to 90% recorded once. Material for sequencing was PBMCs. These TCRs come from a woman aged 25 to 39 in good health and CMV-seronegative.

The chain joins TRBV27 to TRBJ1-1; 7 bases map to TRBD1. Germline V gene data show CDR1 as MNHEY and CDR2 as SMNVEV (reference sequence). With 4 bases clipped from V and 3 bases from J, the junction kept 14 bases outside the gene matches. The CDR3 totals 17 residues. The DNA of the CDR3 is TGTGCCAGCAGTTCTCCTGGGACAGCCGGCGGGGACACTGAAGCTTTCTTT. It encodes CASSSPGTAGGDTEAFF.

The chain links TRBV5-1 to TRBJ1-3; D uncertain. Trimming took 2 bases from V and 0 from J, leaving 12 bases between them. This CDR3 is 16 amino acids long. The V gene's germline CDR1 is SGHRS and CDR2 YFSETQ. Written as DNA, the CDR3 is TGCGCCAGCAGCTTCTCTCCAGTCCCCTCTGGAAACACCATATATTTT. Amino acid sequence: CASSFSPVPSGNTIYF.